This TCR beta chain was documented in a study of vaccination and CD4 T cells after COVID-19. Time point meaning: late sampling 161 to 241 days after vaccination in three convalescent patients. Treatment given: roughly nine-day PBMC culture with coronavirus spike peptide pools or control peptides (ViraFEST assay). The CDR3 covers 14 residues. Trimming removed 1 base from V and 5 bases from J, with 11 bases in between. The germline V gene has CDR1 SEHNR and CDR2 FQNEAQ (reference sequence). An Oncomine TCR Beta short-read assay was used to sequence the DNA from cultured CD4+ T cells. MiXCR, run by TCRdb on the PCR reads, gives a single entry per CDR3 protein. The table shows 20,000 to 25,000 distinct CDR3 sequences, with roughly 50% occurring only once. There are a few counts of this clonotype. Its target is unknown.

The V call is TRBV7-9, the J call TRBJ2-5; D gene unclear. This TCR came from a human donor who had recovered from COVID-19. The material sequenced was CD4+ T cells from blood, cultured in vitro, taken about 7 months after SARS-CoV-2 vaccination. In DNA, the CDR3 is TGTGCCAGCAGCTTAGTGGGTATCGGTGAGACCCAGTACTTC. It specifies CASSLVGIGETQYF.